This TCR beta chain stems from a study of shared clonotypes between healthy human individuals. The CDR3 spans 12 residues. The V end lost 0 bases, the J end lost 4 bases, and 7 bases lay between the germline ends. Germline values: CDR1 GTSNPN, CDR2 SVGIG (reference sequence). This clone was seen just once. Each sorted subset replicate got 200 ng genomic DNA, tens of thousands of genomes. The protocol was immunoSEQ multiplex PCR, while the TCRdb copy is restricted to in-frame clones and leaves out a portion. The table has approximately 2.5 million clones, approximately 90% seen once. Sequencing was done on a sample of naive CD4+ T cells sorted from blood. Subset meaning: CD45RA+ positively selected. The TCR originated in a man between 18 and 29 years old in good health. The chain employs TRBV30 and TRBJ2-7; D is ambiguous. The CDR3 nucleotides read TGTGCCTGGAGTGTATTTACATACGAGCAGTACTTC. This sequence encodes CAWSVFTYEQYF.